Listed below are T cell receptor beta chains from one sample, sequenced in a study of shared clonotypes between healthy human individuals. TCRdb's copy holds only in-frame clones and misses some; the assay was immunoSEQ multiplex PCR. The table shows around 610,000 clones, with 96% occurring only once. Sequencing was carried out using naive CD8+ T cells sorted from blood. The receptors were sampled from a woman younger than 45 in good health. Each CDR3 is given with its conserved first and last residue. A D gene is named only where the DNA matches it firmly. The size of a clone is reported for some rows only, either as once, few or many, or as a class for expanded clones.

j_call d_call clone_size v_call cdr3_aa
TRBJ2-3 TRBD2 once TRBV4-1 CASSQVAGARTDTQYF
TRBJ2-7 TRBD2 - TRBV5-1 CASSFASGSYEQYF
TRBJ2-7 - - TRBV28 CATRTEPYEQYF
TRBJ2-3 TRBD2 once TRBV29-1 CSVEGGGVTDTQYF
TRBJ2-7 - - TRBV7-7 CASSSDLEDEQYF
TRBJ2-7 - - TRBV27 CASSLGQFGSYEQYF
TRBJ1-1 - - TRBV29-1 CSVERRGVDTEAFF
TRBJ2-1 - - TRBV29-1 CSVEDTSSYNEQFF
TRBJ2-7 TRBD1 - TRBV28 CASSYTGQGSYEQYF
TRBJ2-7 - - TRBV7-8 CASSLVVGGLKFYEQYF
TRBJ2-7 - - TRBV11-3 CASSASIGSSYEQYF
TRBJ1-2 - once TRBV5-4 CASSPGTAGYTF
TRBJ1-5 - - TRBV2 CASRYDRYSNQPQHF
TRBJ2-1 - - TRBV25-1 CASSSPEFSSYNEQFF
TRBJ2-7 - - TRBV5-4 CASSLGGLPSYF
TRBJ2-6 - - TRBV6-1 CASEEEPWEANVLTF
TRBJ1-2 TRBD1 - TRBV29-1 CSVPNDPLDRWGYGYTF
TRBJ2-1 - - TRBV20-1 CSARVANEQFF
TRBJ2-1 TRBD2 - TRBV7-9 CASSLVSSGRFVRNNEQFF
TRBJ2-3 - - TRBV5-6 CASSLGDTQYF
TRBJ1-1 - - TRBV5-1 CASSLGGPTESNTEAFF
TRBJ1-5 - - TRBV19 CASSIDRSGGNQPQHF
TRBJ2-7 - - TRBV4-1 CASSQARRDSYEQYF
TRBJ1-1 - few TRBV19 CAIRGRRTEAFF
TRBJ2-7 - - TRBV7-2 CASSLAPAGYYEQYF
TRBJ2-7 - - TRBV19 CASSISASSNYEQYF